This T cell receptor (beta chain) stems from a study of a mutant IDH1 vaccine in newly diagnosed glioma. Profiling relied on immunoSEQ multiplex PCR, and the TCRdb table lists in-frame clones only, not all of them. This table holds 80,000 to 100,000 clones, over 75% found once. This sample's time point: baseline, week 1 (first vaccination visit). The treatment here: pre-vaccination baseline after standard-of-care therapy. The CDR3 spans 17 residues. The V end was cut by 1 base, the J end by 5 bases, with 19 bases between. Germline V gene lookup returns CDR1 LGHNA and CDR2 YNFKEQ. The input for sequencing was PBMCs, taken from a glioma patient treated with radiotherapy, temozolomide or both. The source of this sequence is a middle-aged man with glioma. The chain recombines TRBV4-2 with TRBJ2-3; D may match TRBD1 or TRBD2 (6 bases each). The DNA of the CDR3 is TGTGCCAGCAGCCAAGGGGGGGCAGGGTCCCGACGAGATACGCAGTATTTT. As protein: CASSQGGAGSRRDTQYF.